This TCR beta chain was identified during a study of shared clonotypes between healthy human individuals. Findings and limits, study-wide: Generally, naive subsets came out with larger estimated richness than memory subsets. Donor clonotype sharing was expected to depend on sequencing depth. Despite large depth, rarefaction showed incomplete sorted-subset sequencing.

Comment on this clone: The antigen is unknown.

Germline V CDR1 and CDR2: SGHNT, YENEEA. V lost 5 bases and J lost 2, with 15 bases in between. This CDR3 has 16 amino acids. Some 30,000 T cell genomes, or approximately 0.2 ug DNA, went into the sorted-subset replicate PCRs. Generated by immunoSEQ multiplex PCR, the TCRdb table keeps only in-frame clones and is missing some. Of roughly 1,600,000 clones in the sample, roughly 98.5% were seen once. The rearrangement joins TRBV11-3 to TRBJ2-2; D ambiguous. Sequenced input: naive CD4+ T cells sorted from blood. Subset given: CD45RA+ positively selected. The TCR sequence derives from a man aged 25-45 years in good health. The CDR3 nucleotides are TGTGCCAGCAGCCCCGCAAGTTCTGCAAACACCGGGGAGCTGTTTTTT. Protein: CASSPASSANTGELFF.